This TCR beta chain derives from a study of T cell clonality in common variable immunodeficiency. The germline V and J ends were trimmed by 3 bases and 11 bases, with 18 bases remaining between them. The CDR3 spans 15 residues. Germline-derived CDR1 and CDR2 are SGHDT and YYEEEE. The protocol was immunoSEQ multiplex PCR, while the TCRdb copy is restricted to in-frame clones and leaves out a portion. Observed in the sample are around 50,000 clones, none of them singletons. There are many counts of this clone. The antigen remains undetermined. The DNA ends 3 residues before the CDR3 does, and the rest of the CDR3 is filled in from the germline J gene. General study findings and limits: CVID patient heterogeneity limited repertoire-clinical complication correlations.

Patients and controls were mostly of Caucasian heritage. The genes are TRBV5-6 and TRBJ1-6, with a possible D match to TRBD1 (5 bases). The sample was peripheral blood mononuclear cells. This sequence originates from a person aged 18 to 75 in good health. The CDR3 loop reads CASSSDRGGSAPLHF. The DNA read from the CDR3 is TGTGCCAGCAGCTCCGATCGTGGGGGGTCGGCACCC.